The 3 T cell receptor beta chains given below trace back to one sample, sequenced in a study of graft-versus-host responses after intestinal transplantation listed by TCRdb under 2021. Intraepithelial and lamina propria lymphocytes were isolated from graft specimens using dithiothreitol, EDTA incubations and collagenase D digestion. The library relied on the immunoSEQ multiplex PCR assay. TCRdb's version of the immuneACCESS table is confined to in-frame rearrangements and falls short of the full clone set. An unresolved V gene accounts for under half of the shortfall where checked; the remainder is of unknown origin. This sample gives about 8,100 clones in total; 65% to 80% of them show up just once. The ten largest clonotypes hold roughly 9.6% of the sample. Sequenced here: ileum tissue, sampled 450 to 460 days after transplant. The receptors stem from a human patient who received an intestinal transplant, so some T cells may come from the graft donor.

In its sample, this clone was seen a few times. This rearrangement joins TRBV27 to TRBJ1-1, with D possibly being TRBD1 (6 bases). V was cut by 8 bases and J by 0 bases, with 10 bases left in between. The CDR3 consists of 13 residues. CDR1 is MNHEY and CDR2 is SMNVEV in the germline V gene (reference sequence). Written as DNA, the CDR3 is TGTGCCAGCTGGGACACTTTGAACACTGAAGCTTTCTTT. Translation: CASWDTLNTEAFF.

The CDR3 nucleotides are TGTGCCAGCAGTAGTACTAGCGGGGAAGAGACCCAGTACTTC. This encodes CASSSTSGEETQYF. The chain joins TRBV2 to TRBJ2-5; 10 positions agree with TRBD2. Germline-derived CDR1 and CDR2 are SNHLY and FYNNEI. This CDR3 comprises 14 residues. J gave up 3 bases and V 5 bases, and 3 bases lay outside the gene matches.

The gene calls are TRBV28 and TRBJ1-5; the D gene is possibly TRBD1 (6 bases). Germline assignment: CDR1 MDHEN and CDR2 SYDVKM. The CDR3 is 15 residues long. Trimming removed 3 bases at V and 4 bases at J, with 13 bases between. DNA of the CDR3: TGTGCCAGCAGTTTCAGGGGCCCACGAAATCAGCCCCAGCATTTT. It encodes CASSFRGPRNQPQHF.